Shown below are 23 T cell receptor beta chains from a single sample sequenced in a study of blood T cell repertoires in COVID-19. Data came from immunoSEQ multiplex PCR; TCRdb stores just in-frame clones and leaves some out. The table includes under 250,000 clones, 80% to 85% detected once. The material sequenced was peripheral blood. The receptor source for this set is a woman aged 55 to 70 with acute or convalescent COVID-19.

The genes are TRBV10-3 and TRBJ1-6; D remains unclear. Trimming shortened V by 3 bases and J by 9 bases, and 12 bases separated the two germline ends. CDR3 length: 14 residues. Germline CDR1 is ENHRY and CDR2 is SYGVKD. CDR3 bases: TGTGCCATCAGTGATAGCGGGAGAGGTTCACCCCTCCACTTT. This sequence encodes CAISDSGRGSPLHF.

This chain joins TRBV3-1 (or the pseudogene TRBV3-2) and TRBJ2-2; D might be TRBD2 (6 bases). The V end was cut by 6 bases, the J end by 1 base, with 15 bases between. From germline, CDR1 is LGHDT and CDR2 YNNKEL (reference sequence). This CDR3 is 16 amino acids long. CDR3 coding DNA: TGTGCCAGCAGTCCATCGGGACTTAGGAACACCGGGGAGCTGTTTTTT. Translated, it gives CASSPSGLRNTGELFF.

Regarding this clone: This CDR3 is also generated by other DNA sequences in the sample. The chain employs TRBV18 and TRBJ1-2; D gene uncertain. This CDR3 is built from 13 residues. The V end lost 2 bases, the J end lost 0 bases, and 4 bases lay between the germline ends. CDR1 is KGHSH, CDR2 LQKENI, per germline. In DNA form, the CDR3 reads TGTGCCAGCTCACCAGACTCTAACTATGGCTACACCTTC. Amino acids: CASSPDSNYGYTF.

The chain recombines TRBV9 with TRBJ1-2; D is perhaps TRBD1 (6 bases). Germline CDR1 and CDR2: SGDLS and YYNGEE. Deletions cut 4 bases from V and 2 bases from J, with 15 bases between. The CDR3 spans 15 residues. DNA for the CDR3: TGTGCCAGCAGCCTCACGGACAGAAGGAACTATGGCTACACCTTC. Translation: CASSLTDRRNYGYTF.

The V call is TRBV6-5, the J call TRBJ1-5; possible D gene TRBD1, 5 bases. The CDR3 totals 13 residues. Germline CDR1 MNHEY, CDR2 SVGAGI. V was trimmed by 10 bases and J by 2 bases, leaving 12 bases between them. CDR3 amino acids: CATKWGGNQPQHF. In DNA, the CDR3 is TGTGCCACAAAGTGGGGGGGCAATCAGCCCCAGCATTTT.

The chain couples TRBV3-1 (or the pseudogene TRBV3-2) to TRBJ1-2; a possible D gene is TRBD1 (6 bases). Germline V gene data show CDR1 as LGHDT and CDR2 as YNNKEL (reference sequence). V was clipped by 6 bases and J by 8 bases, with 22 bases between them. The CDR3 sequence is 15 residues long. The chain's CDR3 is CASRPQGIERGGYTF. The CDR3 DNA reads TGTGCCAGCAGACCACAGGGAATCGAGCGGGGAGGCTACACCTTC.

CDR3 nucleotide sequence: TGTGCCAGCAGCTTCCAGGGGAGGGATGCGGACGAAGCTTTCTTT. Translating gives CASSFQGRDADEAFF. This rearrangement joins TRBV7-8 to TRBJ1-1, with D perhaps TRBD1 (6 bases). CDR1 is SGHVS, CDR2 FQNEAQ, per germline. The CDR3 contains 15 residues. Trimming took off 3 bases at V and 8 bases at J, with 19 bases between the two ends.

V is TRBV6-5 and J is TRBJ2-1; D possibly corresponds to TRBD1 (5 bases). Trimming removed 2 bases from V and 8 bases from J, with 16 bases in between. Germline V lookup: CDR1 MNHEY, CDR2 SVGAGI. The CDR3 consists of 15 residues. CDR3 DNA: TGTGCCAGCAGTTACCAACCTCAAACAGGTGATGAGCAGTTCTTC. Translating gives CASSYQPQTGDEQFF.

The chain uses TRBV4-1 and TRBJ2-2, with 12 nucleotides matching TRBD2. The V gene end was trimmed by 6 bases and the J gene end by 0 bases; junction bases not matched to a gene: 2. The CDR3 has 16 amino acids. Germline-derived CDR1 and CDR2 are MGHRA and YSYEKL. In DNA, the CDR3 is TGCGCCAGCAGTCGGACTAGCGGGGCGAACACCGGGGAGCTGTTTTTT. The encoded protein is CASSRTSGANTGELFF.

This chain uses TRBV12-5 with TRBJ1-4; possibly TRBD1 for D (5 bases). CDR1 and CDR2 (germline): LGHNT, FRNRAP. This CDR3 spans 14 amino acids. Trimming removed 4 bases at V and 5 bases at J, with 11 bases between. The CDR3 bases are TGTGCTAGTGGTTCCGGTCAGGGCAATGAAAAACTGTTTTTT. It yields the protein CASGSGQGNEKLFF.

In the case of this clone: At the DNA level, this CDR3 is encoded by other sequences in the same sample as well. The chain uses TRBV5-1 and TRBJ1-4; 8 bases fit TRBD1. CDR1 and CDR2 (germline): SGHRS, YFSETQ. The CDR3 spans 14 residues. V dropped 2 bases and J dropped 8; count of bases not matched to a gene: 5. The CDR3 here is CASSFGQGGEKLFF. The CDR3 nucleotides read TGCGCCAGCAGCTTTGGACAGGGAGGAGAAAAACTGTTTTTT. The whole variable domain, remainder taken from reference TRBV5-1 and TRBJ1-4, is KAGVTQTPRYLIKTRGQQVTLSCSPISGHRSVSWYQQTPGQGLQFLFEYFSETQRNKGNFPGRFSGRQFSNSRSEMNVSTLELGDSALYLCASSFGQGGEKLFFGSGTQLSVL.

The chain uses TRBV12-3 or TRBV12-4 and TRBJ2-5; D not resolved. The CDR3 totals 13 residues. Trimming removed 4 bases at V and 2 bases at J, with 8 bases between. DNA of the CDR3: TGTGCCAGCAGTTCAGGCATACAAGAGACCCAGTACTTC. Protein product: CASSSGIQETQYF.

This clone was found once. The chain has TRBV4-2 and TRBJ2-1; D is perhaps TRBD2 (7 bases). This CDR3 contains 17 residues. The germline CDR1 and CDR2 sequences are LGHNA and YNFKEQ. V was clipped by 1 base and J by 5 bases, with 18 bases between them. The CDR3 region is CASSQAERGQHHNEQFF. The CDR3 bases are TGTGCCAGCAGCCAAGCTGAGCGGGGACAACACCACAATGAGCAGTTCTTC.

The chain employs TRBV6-5 and TRBJ1-3; D is unresolved. Per the germline V gene, CDR1 is MNHEY and CDR2 is SVGAGI. The CDR3 extends over 14 amino acids. Trimming left V 10 bases short and J 4 bases short, with 17 bases between. The CDR3, as DNA: TGTGCCATCTCCGACCGGGGATCCGGAAACACCATATATTTT. This translates into CAISDRGSGNTIYF.

Only one count was recorded for this clone. The gene calls are TRBV9 and TRBJ2-3, with TRBD2 matching over 8 bases. Trimming took 2 bases from V and 3 from J; bases not matched to a gene: 8. The germline CDR1 and CDR2 sequences are SGDLS and YYNGEE. The CDR3 length is 16 residues. In DNA, the CDR3 is TGTGCCAGCAGCGTCCAAGCGGGGGCCAAGACAGATACGCAGTATTTT. Protein product: CASSVQAGAKTDTQYF. Full variable domain (missing parts from reference TRBV9 and TRBJ2-3): DSGVTQTPKHLITATGQRVTLRCSPRSGDLSVYWYQQSLDQGLQFLIQYYNGEERAKGNILERFSAQQFPDLHSELNLSSLELGDSALYFCASSVQAGAKTDTQYFGPGTRLTVL.

The chain has TRBV6-1 and TRBJ1-4; D unresolved. Germline lookup yields CDR1 MNHNS and CDR2 SASEGT. The germline V and J ends were trimmed by 6 bases and 8 bases, with 10 bases remaining between them. The CDR3 contains 12 residues. The CDR3 spells CASSPGREKLFF. For the CDR3, the DNA is TGTGCCAGCAGCCCAGGCAGAGAAAAACTGTTTTTT.

The chain is built from TRBV20-1 and TRBJ1-1; D is possibly TRBD1 (6 bases). V was pared by 3 bases and J by 10 bases, with 15 bases between. The germline V gene encodes CDR1 DFQATT and CDR2 SNEGSKA (reference sequence). The CDR3 extends over 12 amino acids. Here the CDR3 reads CSASSRGGGAFF. The CDR3 nucleotides are TGCAGTGCTAGTTCCAGGGGTGGAGGAGCTTTCTTT.

The chain combines TRBV11-1 with TRBJ2-5; D remains ambiguous. Trimming took off 1 base at V and 2 bases at J, with 8 bases between the two ends. Germline V lookup: CDR1 SGHAT, CDR2 FQDESV (reference sequence). CDR3 size: 14 residues. CDR3 DNA sequence: TGTGCCAGCAGCTTAGGTGGCAGACAAGAGACCCAGTACTTC. The encoded protein is CASSLGGRQETQYF.

The rearrangement uses TRBV30 and TRBJ2-1, with D possibly matching TRBD2 (6 bases). The V and J ends lost 0 bases and 12 bases respectively, with 18 bases between them. The CDR3 spans 14 residues. CDR1 and CDR2 (germline): GTSNPN, SVGIG (reference sequence). The CDR3 nucleotides read TGTGCCTGGAGTGTACTAGCCCCATCTTGGGGGCAGTTCTTC. It yields the protein CAWSVLAPSWGQFF.

This chain links TRBV5-1 with TRBJ2-5; D gene uncertain. The V and J ends lost 7 bases and 5 bases respectively, with 15 bases between them. Looked up from germline, CDR1 is SGHRS and CDR2 is YFSETQ. This CDR3 has 13 amino acids. The CDR3 loop is CASRKELAETQYF. CDR3 nucleotides: TGCGCCAGCCGCAAAGAATTGGCTGAGACCCAGTACTTC.

J is TRBJ1-2 and V is TRBV5-1; 7 nucleotides agree with TRBD1. Germline values: CDR1 SGHRS, CDR2 YFSETQ. There are 14 residues in the CDR3. Unmatched junction bases numbered 8, after V lost 7 bases and J lost 2 bases. Written as DNA, the CDR3 is TGCGCCAGCGGACACAGGGGATCGAACTATGGCTACACCTTC. Translation gives CASGHRGSNYGYTF. Together with reference TRBV5-1 and TRBJ1-2, the CDR3 gives the full variable domain: KAGVTQTPRYLIKTRGQQVTLSCSPISGHRSVSWYQQTPGQGLQFLFEYFSETQRNKGNFPGRFSGRQFSNSRSEMNVSTLELGDSALYLCASGHRGSNYGYTFGSGTRLTVV.

This sequence joins TRBV5-4 and TRBJ1-2, with 7 bases that match TRBD1. Trimming at V came to 4 bases and at J to 2 bases, leaving 2 bases not matched to a gene. CDR1 is SGHNT, CDR2 YYREEE, per germline (reference sequence). This CDR3 region has 13 residues. CDR3 residues: CASSTTGNYGYTF. The CDR3 nucleotides read TGTGCCAGCAGCACGACAGGGAACTATGGCTACACCTTC.

The rearrangement joins TRBV6-6 to TRBJ1-3; D uncertain. In germline, CDR1 is MNHNY, CDR2 SVGAGI (reference sequence). The ends were cut back, 2 bases at V and 0 bases at J, with 11 bases in the middle. The length of the CDR3 is 16 residues. This CDR3 is CASSYAPPSSGNTIYF. CDR3 bases: TGTGCCAGCAGTTACGCTCCCCCGAGCTCTGGAAACACCATATATTTT.